The 20 T cell receptor beta chains below were found in one sample sequenced in a study of metastatic and nonmetastatic thyroid tumors (dated by TCRdb to about 2020). Preparation of the library involved PCR. Instrument used: Illumina HiSeq 4000. TCRdb handled the public reads itself, with Q25 trimming in fastp and clone calling in MiXCR, and kept productive beta chains. The sample includes fewer than 15,000 clones, with 27% observed a single time. The ten most abundant clones make up approximately 21% of the sample. No treatment had been received by any patient before thyroid surgery. Sequencing was performed on tumor tissue. The source of these receptors is a female donor with papillary thyroid cancer or a benign thyroid nodule (not recorded which). Some clones in this sample may be carry-over from other donors' samples.

This chain links TRBV7-2 with TRBJ2-3; tentatively, D is TRBD2 (5 bases). The CDR3 sequence is 14 residues long. Trimming removed 4 bases at V and 2 bases at J, with 10 bases between. Germline V lookup: CDR1 SGHTA, CDR2 FQGNSA. The CDR3 DNA reads TGTGCCAGCAGCTCAGGACTCGACACAGATACGCAGTATTTT. The encoded protein is CASSSGLDTDTQYF.

This chain joins TRBV12-3 or TRBV12-4 and TRBJ2-6; D is ambiguous. The CDR3 extends over 17 amino acids. V lost 2 bases and J 1 base, leaving 12 bases between the germline ends. CDR3 protein: CASSLKVLRSGANVLTF. CDR3 DNA: TGTGCCAGCAGTTTAAAGGTGTTGCGATCTGGGGCCAACGTCCTGACTTTC.

The sample holds a few counts of this clone. The chain is built from TRBV6-2 or TRBV6-3 and TRBJ1-5; TRBD1 aligns across 9 bases. V lost 6 bases to trimming and J lost 6 bases; unmatched junction nucleotides: 9. Germline V gene lookup returns CDR1 MNHEY and CDR2 SVGEGT. CDR3 length: 15 residues. As DNA, the CDR3 is TGTGCCAGCAGCTCGGGGACAGGGTCAACTCAGCCCCAGCATTTT. As protein: CASSSGTGSTQPQHF.

This clone is classed as medium-sized (0.01 to 0.1%). This chain joins TRBV5-1 and TRBJ1-1; D uncertain. The V end was cut by 0 bases, the J end by 2 bases, with 2 bases between. Germline V CDR1 and CDR2: SGHRS, YFSETQ. The CDR3 is 12 amino acids. The CDR3 region has the DNA TGCGCCAGCAGCTTGGACAACACTGAAGCTTTCTTT. Translating it yields CASSLDNTEAFF. Combining the CDR3 with reference TRBV5-1 and TRBJ1-1 gives the whole variable domain KAGVTQTPRYLIKTRGQQVTLSCSPISGHRSVSWYQQTPGQGLQFLFEYFSETQRNKGNFPGRFSGRQFSNSRSEMNVSTLELGDSALYLCASSLDNTEAFFGQGTRLTVV.

This clone showed up just a few times. V usage is TRBV15 and J usage is TRBJ1-2; TRBD1 matches at 7 bases. Germline-derived CDR1 and CDR2 are LNHNV and YYDKDF (reference sequence). V dropped 7 bases and J dropped 6; count of bases not matched to a gene: 17. The CDR3 consists of 16 residues. CDR3 sequence: CATTPGTAYPTDGYTF. CDR3 DNA sequence: TGTGCCACCACACCCGGGACAGCGTACCCAACGGATGGCTACACCTTC. The variable domain in full, completed from reference TRBV15 and TRBJ1-2, reads DAMVIQNPRYQVTQFGKPVTLSCSQTLNHNVMYWYQQKSSQAPKLLFHYYDKDFNNEADTPDNFQSRRPNTSFCFLDIRSPGLGDTAMYLCATTPGTAYPTDGYTFGSGTRLTVV.

This clone has ten or more counts. The chain joins TRBV5-4 to TRBJ2-7; no clear D. Germline V CDR1 and CDR2: SGHNT, YYREEE (reference sequence). The CDR3 consists of 16 residues. Trimming stripped 0 bases from V and 5 bases from J, with 18 bases between. CDR3 in amino acids: CASSLAMVGPVHEQYF. The CDR3 nucleotides read TGTGCCAGCAGCTTGGCAATGGTTGGTCCGGTCCACGAGCAGTACTTC.

This clone appeared many times. This may be a read error, as it is one base from a much larger clone. The chain carries TRBV5-5 and TRBJ2-7; 7 bases are shared with TRBD1. Germline CDR1 reads SGHKS; CDR2 reads YYEKEE (reference sequence). With V trimmed by 4 bases and J by 8 bases, 15 bases remained unmatched. The CDR3 loop spans 15 amino acids. CDR3 protein: CASSRGAGTANKQYF. CDR3 DNA sequence: TGTGCCAGCAGCAGAGGAGCCGGGACAGCTAACAAGCAGTACTTC. The entire variable domain, with the rest obtained from reference TRBV5-5 and TRBJ2-7, is as follows: DAGVTQSPTHLIKTRGQQVTLRCSPISGHKSVSWYQQVLGQGPQFIFQYYEKEERGRGNFPDRFSARQFPNYSSELNVNALLLGDSALYLCASSRGAGTANKQYFGPGTRLTVT.

The DNA for the CDR3 is TGTGCCAGCAGTGGTGGGGACGGGAGGAGCTACGAGCAGTACTTC. Translation gives CASSGGDGRSYEQYF. The J gene is TRBJ2-7, the V gene TRBV2; 7 bases line up with TRBD2. The CDR3 extends over 15 amino acids. The germline CDR1 and CDR2 sequences are SNHLY and FYNNEI. The J segment lost 3 bases and the V segment lost 4 bases, leaving 9 bases of the junction unmatched.

The chain links TRBV19 to TRBJ2-1; 9 bases are shared with TRBD2. CDR1 LNHDA and CDR2 SQIVND come from the germline V gene (reference sequence). There are 14 residues in the CDR3. After removal of 5 bases from V and 4 bases from J, the junction contained 3 bases not matched to a gene. CDR3 sequence (DNA): TGTGCCAGTAGTCCTCTAGCGGGGTACAATGAGCAGTTCTTC. Translation gives CASSPLAGYNEQFF.

The chain recombines TRBV18 with TRBJ2-7; 8 positions match TRBD2. V was pared by 4 bases and J by 4 bases, with 15 bases of the junction left unmatched. CDR3 size: 17 residues. Germline CDR1 KGHSH, CDR2 LQKENI. The CDR3 DNA reads as TGTGCCAGCTCACAAACCGTGCCGGGACTAGGTACTTACGAGCAGTACTTC. Its protein product is CASSQTVPGLGTYEQYF.

This clone showed up many times. Within the sample, other DNA sequences also encode this same CDR3. CDR3: CASSFRAGWDTGELFF. CDR3 nucleotides: TGTGCCAGCAGTTTTAGGGCAGGGTGGGACACCGGGGAGCTGTTTTTT. V and J are TRBV28 and TRBJ2-2, with D perhaps TRBD1 (5 bases). Germline-derived CDR1 and CDR2 are MDHEN and SYDVKM. V lost 3 bases, J lost 3 bases, and 14 bases lay in between. The CDR3 spans 16 residues.

This clone was observed many times. The V call is TRBV29-1, the J call TRBJ2-1; the match to TRBD2 covers 8 bases. Trimming took 0 bases from V and 4 from J; bases not matched to a gene: 14. The CDR3 sequence is 18 residues long. Germline V gene lookup returns CDR1 SQVTM and CDR2 ANQGSEA. As DNA, the CDR3 is TGCAGCGTTGAAGATGCGAGTAGCGGGAAATCCACATACAATGAGCAGTTCTTC. It specifies CSVEDASSGKSTYNEQFF.

The chain joins TRBV28 to TRBJ2-7; D perhaps matches TRBD2 (5 bases). Germline V gives CDR1 MDHEN, CDR2 SYDVKM. This CDR3 is 15 amino acids long. V was clipped by 2 bases and J by 0 bases, with 11 bases between them. The DNA of the CDR3 is TGTGCCAGCAGTTTAGTGGGGAGAGCCTCCTACGAGCAGTACTTC. Translation gives CASSLVGRASYEQYF.

This clone showed up many times. This sample also contains other DNA sequences that code for the same CDR3. This chain links TRBV6-5 with TRBJ2-5, with 7 bases fitting TRBD2. The germline V gene encodes CDR1 MNHEY and CDR2 SVGAGI. The CDR3 runs to 15 residues. V was pared by 2 bases and J by 3 bases, with 6 bases of the junction left unmatched. The CDR3, as DNA: TGTGCCAGCAGTTACGGAGCGGGGCCCAAAGAGACCCAGTACTTC. Translating it yields CASSYGAGPKETQYF.

V usage is TRBV5-6 and J usage is TRBJ2-7; D gene ambiguous. Trimming removed 3 bases from V and 1 base from J, with 14 bases in between. Germline-derived CDR1 and CDR2 are SGHDT and YYEEEE. The CDR3 is 15 amino acids. The CDR3 is CASSYGSRRSYEQYF. Here the CDR3 DNA reads TGTGCCAGCAGCTACGGGTCTCGAAGGTCCTACGAGCAGTACTTC.

This clone was seen a few times. The chain carries TRBV6-1 and TRBJ2-6; no definite D call. The length of the CDR3 is 15 residues. V was pared by 0 bases and J by 0 bases, with 3 bases between. Germline lookup yields CDR1 MNHNS and CDR2 SASEGT. The CDR3: CASSEAASGANVLTF. The CDR3, as DNA: TGTGCCAGCAGTGAAGCCGCCTCTGGGGCCAACGTCCTGACTTTC.

This rearrangement joins TRBV11-1 to TRBJ2-2; the match to TRBD1 covers 10 bases. CDR1 and CDR2 from the germline V gene are SGHAT and FQDESV (reference sequence). The CDR3 length is 16 residues. The V segment lost 5 bases and the J segment 6 bases; nucleotides outside the gene matches: 9. The CDR3 sequence is CASSTTLTGGAGELFF. In nucleotides, the CDR3 is TGTGCCAGCAGCACCACCCTGACAGGGGGCGCCGGGGAGCTGTTTTTT.

The chain has TRBV20-1 and TRBJ1-4; TRBD1 matches 8 bases. This CDR3 is 13 amino acids long. V trimming: 1 base; J trimming: 7 bases; junction bases outside the gene matches: 2. The V gene's germline CDR1 is DFQATT and CDR2 SNEGSKA (reference sequence). CDR3 in amino acids: CSARAGGSEKLFF. Here the CDR3 DNA reads TGCAGTGCTAGAGCAGGGGGCAGTGAAAAACTGTTTTTT.

By share, this clone ranks as medium-sized. J is TRBJ2-3 and V is TRBV20-1; 7 nucleotides agree with TRBD2. The CDR3 is 13 amino acids. V lost 5 bases and J lost 0; bases outside the gene matches: 2. Germline loops: CDR1 DFQATT, CDR2 SNEGSKA (reference sequence). The DNA for the CDR3 is TGCAGTGCTCAAGCGGGAAGCACAGATACGCAGTATTTT. Its protein is CSAQAGSTDTQYF.

This clone was observed at least ten times. This may arise from a read error, as a much more abundant clone is one base away. The sample contains more than one DNA sequence encoding this CDR3. The chain carries TRBV20-1 and TRBJ2-2; D gene unclear. The germline CDR1 and CDR2 sequences are DFQATT and SNEGSKA (reference sequence). The CDR3 sequence is 13 residues long. V lost 6 bases and J lost 0, with 8 bases in between. CDR3 loop: CSARPSNTGELFF. As DNA, the CDR3 is TGCAGTGCCAGGCCCTCGAACACCGGGGAGCTGTTTTTT.